This entry features one T cell receptor beta chain sequence. The V segment lost 8 bases and the J segment 6 bases; nucleotides outside the gene matches: 11. This CDR3 region has 14 residues. Germline V gives CDR1 LNHDA, CDR2 SQIVND (reference sequence). These data originate in a study of control samples from healthy donors and cancer patients. Libraries were prepared by immunoSEQ multiplex PCR; TCRdb keeps only in-frame clonotypes and omits some of them. The sample comprises 110,000 or so clones, around four fifths of which are singletons, and about 13% rests with the top ten. The sequence derives from a woman aged 45-60 years in good health. The sequencing input was blood. The rearrangement uses TRBV19 and TRBJ2-7; 9 bases line up with TRBD1. The CDR3 DNA is TGTGCCAGTGGGACCGGGACAGGGCCTTTCGAGCAGTACTTC. Amino acid sequence: CASGTGTGPFEQYF. The full variable domain, completed using reference TRBV19 and TRBJ2-7, is DGGITQSPKYLFRKEGQNVTLSCEQNLNHDAMYWYRQDPGQGLRLIYYSQIVNDFQKGDIAEGYSVSREKKESFPLTVTSAQKNPTAFYLCASGTGTGPFEQYFGPGTRLTVT.